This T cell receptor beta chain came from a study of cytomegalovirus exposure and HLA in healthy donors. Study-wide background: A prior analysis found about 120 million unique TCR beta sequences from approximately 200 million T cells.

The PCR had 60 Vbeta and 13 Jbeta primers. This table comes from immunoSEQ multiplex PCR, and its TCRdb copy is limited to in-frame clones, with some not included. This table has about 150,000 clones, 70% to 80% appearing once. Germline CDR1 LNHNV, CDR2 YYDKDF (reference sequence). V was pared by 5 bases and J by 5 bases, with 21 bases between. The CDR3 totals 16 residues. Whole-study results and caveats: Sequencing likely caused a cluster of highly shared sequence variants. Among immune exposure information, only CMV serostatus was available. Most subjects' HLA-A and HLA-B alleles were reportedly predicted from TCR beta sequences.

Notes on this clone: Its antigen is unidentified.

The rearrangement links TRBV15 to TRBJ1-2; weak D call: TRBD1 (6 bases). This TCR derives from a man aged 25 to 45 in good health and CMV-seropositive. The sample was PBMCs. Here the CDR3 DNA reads TGTGCCACCAGCTCAGTGGGGACAAGGGGAGAATATGGCTACACCTTC. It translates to CATSSVGTRGEYGYTF.